Listed here are 8 T cell receptor beta chains from one sample, sequenced in a study of OX40 agonist ivuxolimab in advanced cancers. Libraries were prepared by immunoSEQ multiplex PCR; TCRdb keeps only in-frame clonotypes and omits some of them. The sample has more than 60,000 clones, about 89% seen once. Sequenced here: CD4+ or CD8+ T cells sorted from blood, sampled in a trial of the OX40 agonist ivuxolimab. The source of these receptors is an adult with an advanced solid tumor such as melanoma, head and neck, liver or kidney cancer.

The chain employs TRBV5-4 and TRBJ1-1; no firm D call. The CDR3 runs to 14 residues. CDR1 SGHNT and CDR2 YYREEE come from the germline V gene (reference sequence). Trimming took 7 bases from V and 5 from J, leaving 18 bases between them. CDR3 region: CASSNGEIYTEAFF. CDR3 coding DNA: TGTGCCAGCTCCAACGGGGAAATTTATACTGAAGCTTTCTTT.

The rearrangement joins TRBV2 to TRBJ1-5, with TRBD1 identical over 7 bases. The trim removed 6 bases at V and 2 bases at J, leaving 4 bases unmatched. CDR3 length: 14 amino acids. Germline CDR1 is SNHLY and CDR2 is FYNNEI. The CDR3 here is CASSQTGGNQPQHF. CDR3 DNA: TGTGCCAGCAGCCAAACAGGGGGCAATCAGCCCCAGCATTTT.

The chain recombines TRBV5-1 with TRBJ2-3; D remains unclear. The CDR3 has 14 amino acids. Trimming cost V 4 bases and J 2 bases, with 11 bases left between them. Looked up from germline, CDR1 is SGHRS and CDR2 is YFSETQ. CDR3 nucleotide sequence: TGCGCCAGCAGCCAGGAACCAAACACAGATACGCAGTATTTT. It is translated as CASSQEPNTDTQYF.

V and J are TRBV7-9 and TRBJ2-7, with D perhaps TRBD1 (5 bases). V shed 2 bases and J shed 3 bases, with 17 bases lying between them. CDR1 and CDR2 from the germline V gene are SEHNR and FQNEAQ (reference sequence). CDR3 length: 16 residues. CDR3 sequence (DNA): TGTGCCAGCAGCTTACTCACAGGTCTCGGCCTCTACGAGCAGTACTTC. This sequence encodes CASSLLTGLGLYEQYF.

V usage is TRBV9 and J usage is TRBJ2-7, with unresolved D. Trimming shortened V by 0 bases and J by 2 bases, and 9 bases separated the two germline ends. This CDR3 has 14 residues. Germline loops: CDR1 SGDLS, CDR2 YYNGEE. For the CDR3, the DNA is TGTGCCAGCAGCGTAGAGGGCGGTCCCTACGAGCAGTACTTC. It specifies CASSVEGGPYEQYF. The full variable domain, with the rest looked up from reference TRBV9 and TRBJ2-7, is DSGVTQTPKHLITATGQRVTLRCSPRSGDLSVYWYQQSLDQGLQFLIQYYNGEERAKGNILERFSAQQFPDLHSELNLSSLELGDSALYFCASSVEGGPYEQYFGPGTRLTVT.

The V call is TRBV29-1, the J call TRBJ2-7; TRBD2 matches 11 bases. There are 13 residues in the CDR3. J gave up 5 bases and V 6 bases, and 6 bases lay outside the gene matches. CDR1 and CDR2 from the germline V gene are SQVTM and ANQGSEA. CDR3 coding DNA: TGCAGCGTCTCGACTAGCGGGATCCACGAGCAGTACTTC. Its protein product is CSVSTSGIHEQYF.

In its sample, this clone was seen once. The rearrangement uses TRBV27 and TRBJ2-5; D may be TRBD1 (5 bases). Germline values: CDR1 MNHEY, CDR2 SMNVEV (reference sequence). The CDR3 has 15 residues. V was cut by 0 bases and J by 3 bases, with 11 bases left in between. The DNA for the CDR3 is TGTGCCAGCAGTTTATCAAGACAGCCCGAAGAGACCCAGTACTTC. It encodes CASSLSRQPEETQYF.

The CDR3 is CASMGGRSYEQYF. CDR3 coding DNA: TGTGCCAGCATGGGCGGGAGGTCCTACGAGCAGTACTTC. This rearrangement joins TRBV6-1 to TRBJ2-7; 8 nucleotides line up with TRBD2. The CDR3 is 13 amino acids. Trimming removed 7 bases from V and 1 base from J; junction bases left unmatched: 3. Germline V lookup: CDR1 MNHNS, CDR2 SASEGT.